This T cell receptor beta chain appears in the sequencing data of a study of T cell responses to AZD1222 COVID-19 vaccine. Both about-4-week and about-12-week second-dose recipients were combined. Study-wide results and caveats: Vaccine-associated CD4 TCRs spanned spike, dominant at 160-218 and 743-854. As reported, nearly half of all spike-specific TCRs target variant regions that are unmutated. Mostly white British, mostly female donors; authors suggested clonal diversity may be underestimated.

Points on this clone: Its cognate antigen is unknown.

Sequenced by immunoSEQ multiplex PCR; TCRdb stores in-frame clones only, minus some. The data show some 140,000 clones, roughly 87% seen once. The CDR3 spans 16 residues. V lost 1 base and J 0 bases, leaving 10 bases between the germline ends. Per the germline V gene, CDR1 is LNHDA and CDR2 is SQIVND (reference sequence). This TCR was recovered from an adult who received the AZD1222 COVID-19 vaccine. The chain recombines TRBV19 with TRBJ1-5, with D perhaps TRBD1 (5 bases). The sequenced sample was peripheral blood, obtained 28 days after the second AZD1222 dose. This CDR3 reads CASSIGFDSSNQPQHF. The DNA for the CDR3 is TGTGCCAGTAGTATAGGGTTCGACAGTAGCAATCAGCCCCAGCATTTT.